This T cell receptor (beta chain) emerged from a study of Graves' ophthalmopathy and Graves' hyperthyroidism. Uncontrolled infections, pregnancy, lactation or other autoimmune diseases led to patient exclusion. Reliance was placed on clinical symptoms, serum thyroxine, TRAb, thyroid ultrasound and orbital computed tomography for diagnosis. Someone took the PBMCs out of roughly 10 ml of fresh peripheral blood. V was pared by 6 bases and J by 4 bases, with 11 bases of the junction left unmatched. The germline V gene encodes CDR1 DFQATT and CDR2 SNEGSKA (reference sequence). The CDR3 length is 15 residues. Amplification of the TCR beta CDR3 regions used RNA transcripts (as template). After a first-round RT-PCR with HTBI primers, a second-round multiplex PCR was run. Each CDR3 protein is one row after TCRdb ran MiXCR on the multiplex PCR reads. The top ten clones hold roughly 45% of a sample with about 240,000 distinct CDR3 sequences, around 45% of them seen once.

The sample taken for sequencing was peripheral blood. The sequence came from an adult man with Graves' ophthalmopathy. This rearrangement joins TRBV20-1 to TRBJ1-1, with TRBD1 matching 10 bases. The DNA of the CDR3 is TGCAGTGCACCGGACAGGGGGGGATTGGGCACTGAAGCTTTCTTT. Translating gives CSAPDRGGLGTEAFF.